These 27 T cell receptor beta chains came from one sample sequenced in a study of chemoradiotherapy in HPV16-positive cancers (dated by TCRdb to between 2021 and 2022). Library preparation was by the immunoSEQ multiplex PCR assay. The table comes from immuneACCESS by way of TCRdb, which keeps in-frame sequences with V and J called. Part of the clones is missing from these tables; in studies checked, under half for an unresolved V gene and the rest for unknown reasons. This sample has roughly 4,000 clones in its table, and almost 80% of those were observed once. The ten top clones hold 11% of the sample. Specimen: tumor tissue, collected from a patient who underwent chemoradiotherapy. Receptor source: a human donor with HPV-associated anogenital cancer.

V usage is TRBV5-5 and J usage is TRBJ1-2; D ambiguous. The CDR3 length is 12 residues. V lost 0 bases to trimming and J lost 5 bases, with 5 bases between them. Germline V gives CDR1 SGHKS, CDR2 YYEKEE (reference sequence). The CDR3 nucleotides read TGTGCCAGCAGCTTGGGGTTTTATGGCTACACCTTC. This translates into CASSLGFYGYTF.

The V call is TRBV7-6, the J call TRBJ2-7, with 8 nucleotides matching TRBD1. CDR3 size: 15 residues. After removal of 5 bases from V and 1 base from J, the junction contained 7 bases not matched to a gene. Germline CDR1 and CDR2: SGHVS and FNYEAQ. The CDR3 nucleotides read TGTGCCAGCAGCAACGGACAGGGATTTTCCTACGAGCAGTACTTC. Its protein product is CASSNGQGFSYEQYF.

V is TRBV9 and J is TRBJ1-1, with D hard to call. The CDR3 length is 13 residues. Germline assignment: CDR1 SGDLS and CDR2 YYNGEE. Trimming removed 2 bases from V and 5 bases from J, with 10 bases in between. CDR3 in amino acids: CASSVLGGTEAFF. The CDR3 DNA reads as TGTGCCAGCAGCGTTTTGGGTGGGACTGAAGCTTTCTTT.

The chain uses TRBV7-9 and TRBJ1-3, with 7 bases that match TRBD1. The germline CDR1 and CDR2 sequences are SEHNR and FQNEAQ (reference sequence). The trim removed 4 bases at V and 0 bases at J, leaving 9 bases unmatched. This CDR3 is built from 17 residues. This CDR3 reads CASSSRAGQHSGNTIYF. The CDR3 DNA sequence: TGTGCCAGCAGCTCAAGGGCGGGACAGCACTCTGGAAACACCATATATTTT.

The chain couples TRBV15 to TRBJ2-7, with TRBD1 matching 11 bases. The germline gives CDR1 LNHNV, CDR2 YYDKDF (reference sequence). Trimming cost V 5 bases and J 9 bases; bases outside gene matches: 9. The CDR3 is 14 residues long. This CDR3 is CATSSGTGGTRQYF. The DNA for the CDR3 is TGTGCCACCAGCTCTGGGACAGGGGGTACACGGCAGTACTTC. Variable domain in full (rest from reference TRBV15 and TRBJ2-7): DAMVIQNPRYQVTQFGKPVTLSCSQTLNHNVMYWYQQKSSQAPKLLFHYYDKDFNNEADTPDNFQSRRPNTSFCFLDIRSPGLGDTAMYLCATSSGTGGTRQYFGPGTRLTVT.

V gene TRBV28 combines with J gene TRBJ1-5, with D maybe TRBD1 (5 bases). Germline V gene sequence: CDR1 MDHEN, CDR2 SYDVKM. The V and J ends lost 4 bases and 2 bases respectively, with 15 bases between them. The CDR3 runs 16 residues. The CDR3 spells CASSSPLGDGNQPQHF. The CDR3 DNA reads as TGTGCCAGCAGTTCCCCCCTGGGGGATGGCAATCAGCCCCAGCATTTT. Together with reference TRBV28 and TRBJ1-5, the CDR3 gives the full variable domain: DVKVTQSSRYLVKRTGEKVFLECVQDMDHENMFWYRQDPGLGLRLIYFSYDVKMKEKGDIPEGYSVSREKKERFSLILESASTNQTSMYLCASSSPLGDGNQPQHFGDGTRLSIL.

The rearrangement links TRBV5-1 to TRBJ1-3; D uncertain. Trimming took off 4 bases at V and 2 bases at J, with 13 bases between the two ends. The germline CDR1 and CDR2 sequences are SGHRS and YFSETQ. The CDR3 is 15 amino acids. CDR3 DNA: TGCGCCAGCAGCCTACTGGCGGAGCCTGGAAACACCATATATTTT. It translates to CASSLLAEPGNTIYF.

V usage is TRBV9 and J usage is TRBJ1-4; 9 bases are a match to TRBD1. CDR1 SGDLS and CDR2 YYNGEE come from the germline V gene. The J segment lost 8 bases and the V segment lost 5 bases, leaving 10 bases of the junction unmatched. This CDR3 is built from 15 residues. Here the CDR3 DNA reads TGTGCCAGCAGTTCTACAGGGGGCATGGGGGAAAAACTGTTTTTT. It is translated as CASSSTGGMGEKLFF.

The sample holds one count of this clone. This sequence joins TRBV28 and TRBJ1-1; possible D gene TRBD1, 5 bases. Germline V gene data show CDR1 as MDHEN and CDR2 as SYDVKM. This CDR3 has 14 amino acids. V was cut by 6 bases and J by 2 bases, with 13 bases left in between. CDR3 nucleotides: TGTGCCAGCAGACCCCTCCAGGGTAACACTGAAGCTTTCTTT. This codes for CASRPLQGNTEAFF.

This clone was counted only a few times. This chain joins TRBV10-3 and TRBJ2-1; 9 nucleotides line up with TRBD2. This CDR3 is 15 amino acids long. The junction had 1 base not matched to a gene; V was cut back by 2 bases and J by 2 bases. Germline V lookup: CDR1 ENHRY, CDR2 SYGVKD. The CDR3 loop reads CAISEGTSTYNEQFF. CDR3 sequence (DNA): TGTGCCATCAGTGAGGGGACTAGCACCTACAATGAGCAGTTCTTC.

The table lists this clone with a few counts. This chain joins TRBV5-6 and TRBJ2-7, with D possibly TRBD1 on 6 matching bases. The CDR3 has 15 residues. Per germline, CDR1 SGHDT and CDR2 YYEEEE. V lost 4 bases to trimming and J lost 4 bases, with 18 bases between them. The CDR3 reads CASSTDSDSDYEQYF. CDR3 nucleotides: TGTGCCAGCAGCACAGACTCGGACAGCGATTACGAGCAGTACTTC.

Here the CDR3 reads CASRPNTGTGRYEQYF. As DNA, the CDR3 is TGTGCCAGCAGGCCTAATACCGGGACAGGGCGCTACGAGCAGTACTTC. The chain combines TRBV2 with TRBJ2-7; 9 bases align to TRBD1. The CDR3 has 16 residues. CDR1 and CDR2 (germline): SNHLY, FYNNEI. Trimming took 6 bases from V and 3 from J; bases not matched to a gene: 12. Full variable domain (outside the CDR3, taken from reference TRBV2 and TRBJ2-7): EPEVTQTPSHQVTQMGQEVILRCVPISNHLYFYWYRQILGQKVEFLVSFYNNEISEKSEIFDDQFSVERPDGSNFTLKIRSTKLEDSAMYFCASRPNTGTGRYEQYFGPGTRLTVT.

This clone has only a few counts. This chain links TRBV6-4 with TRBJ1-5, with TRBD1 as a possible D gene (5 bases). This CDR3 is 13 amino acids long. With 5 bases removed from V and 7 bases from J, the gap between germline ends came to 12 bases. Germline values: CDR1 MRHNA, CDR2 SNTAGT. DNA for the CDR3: TGTGCCAGCAGTAAGGAGAAGGGGCAGCCCCAGCATTTT. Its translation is CASSKEKGQPQHF.

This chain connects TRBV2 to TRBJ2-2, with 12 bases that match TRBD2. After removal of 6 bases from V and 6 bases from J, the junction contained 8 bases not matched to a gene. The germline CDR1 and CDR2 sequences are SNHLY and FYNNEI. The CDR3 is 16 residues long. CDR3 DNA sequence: TGTGCCAGCAGCACAAAGACTAGCGGGAGTTCCGGGGAGCTGTTTTTT. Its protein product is CASSTKTSGSSGELFF.

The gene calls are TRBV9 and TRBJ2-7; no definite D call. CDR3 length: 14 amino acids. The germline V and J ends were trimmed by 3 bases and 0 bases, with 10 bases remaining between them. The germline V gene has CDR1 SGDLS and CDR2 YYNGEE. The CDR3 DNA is TGTGCCAGCAGCGCGGTGTGGAGCTCCTACGAGCAGTACTTC. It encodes CASSAVWSSYEQYF.

CDR3 DNA: TGTGCCAGCAGTTACTCAGGGGGAGGAACCTACGAGCAGTACTTC. Translating it yields CASSYSGGGTYEQYF. The chain combines TRBV6-6 with TRBJ2-7; perhaps D is TRBD1 or TRBD2 (6 bases each). Germline V lookup: CDR1 MNHNY, CDR2 SVGAGI (reference sequence). V shed 0 bases and J shed 2 bases, with 11 bases lying between them. This CDR3 is built from 15 residues.

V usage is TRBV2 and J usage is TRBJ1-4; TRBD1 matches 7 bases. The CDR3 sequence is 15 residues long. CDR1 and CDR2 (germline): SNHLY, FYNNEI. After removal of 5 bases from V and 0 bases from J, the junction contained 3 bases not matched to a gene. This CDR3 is CASSLGQATNEKLFF. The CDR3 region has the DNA TGTGCCAGCAGTCTAGGACAGGCAACTAATGAAAAACTGTTTTTT.

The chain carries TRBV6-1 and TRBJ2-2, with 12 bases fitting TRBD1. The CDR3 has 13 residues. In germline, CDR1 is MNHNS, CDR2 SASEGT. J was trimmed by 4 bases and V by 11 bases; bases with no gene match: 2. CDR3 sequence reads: CAGGQGATGELFF. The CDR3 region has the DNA TGTGCCGGGGGACAGGGGGCCACCGGGGAGCTGTTTTTT.

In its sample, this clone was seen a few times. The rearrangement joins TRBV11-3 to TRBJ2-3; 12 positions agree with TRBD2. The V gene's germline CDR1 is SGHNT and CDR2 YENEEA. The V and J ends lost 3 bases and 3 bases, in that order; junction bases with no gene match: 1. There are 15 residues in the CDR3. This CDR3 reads CASSFGLAGTDTQYF. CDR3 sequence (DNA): TGTGCCAGCAGCTTCGGACTAGCGGGAACAGATACGCAGTATTTT.

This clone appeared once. CDR3 amino acids: CASREGQGGEAFF. The CDR3 nucleotides are TGTGCCAGCAGAGAAGGACAGGGTGGTGAAGCTTTCTTT. V and J are TRBV28 and TRBJ1-1; 8 nucleotides match TRBD1. CDR3 length: 13 amino acids. J gave up 7 bases and V 6 bases, and 7 bases lay outside the gene matches. CDR1 is MDHEN, CDR2 SYDVKM, per germline.

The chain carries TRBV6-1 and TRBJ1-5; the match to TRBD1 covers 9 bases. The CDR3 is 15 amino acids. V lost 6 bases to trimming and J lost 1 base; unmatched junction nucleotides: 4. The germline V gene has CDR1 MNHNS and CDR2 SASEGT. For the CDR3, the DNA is TGTGCCAGCAGATCGGACAGGGGAAGCAATCAGCCCCAGCATTTT. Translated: CASRSDRGSNQPQHF.

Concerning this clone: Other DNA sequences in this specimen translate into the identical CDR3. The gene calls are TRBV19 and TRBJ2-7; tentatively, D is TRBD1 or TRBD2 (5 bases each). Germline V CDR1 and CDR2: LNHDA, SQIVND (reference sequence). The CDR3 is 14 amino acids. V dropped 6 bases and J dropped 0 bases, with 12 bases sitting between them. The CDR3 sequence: CASSPRDLSYEQYF. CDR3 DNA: TGTGCCAGTAGCCCCAGGGACCTCTCCTACGAGCAGTACTTC.

The CDR3 nucleotides are TGCGCCAGCAGCTTGGGGGACTCTAGCACAGATACGCAGTATTTT. This gives the protein CASSLGDSSTDTQYF. This chain connects TRBV5-1 to TRBJ2-3, with D possibly matching TRBD2 (6 bases). Germline CDR1 and CDR2: SGHRS and YFSETQ. V was pared by 0 bases and J by 0 bases, with 8 bases between. The CDR3 is 15 residues long.

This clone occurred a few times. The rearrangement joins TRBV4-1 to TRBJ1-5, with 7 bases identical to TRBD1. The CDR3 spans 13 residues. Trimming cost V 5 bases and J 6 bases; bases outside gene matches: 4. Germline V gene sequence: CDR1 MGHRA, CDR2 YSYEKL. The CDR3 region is CASSDREGQPQHF. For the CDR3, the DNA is TGCGCCAGCAGCGACAGGGAGGGTCAGCCCCAGCATTTT.

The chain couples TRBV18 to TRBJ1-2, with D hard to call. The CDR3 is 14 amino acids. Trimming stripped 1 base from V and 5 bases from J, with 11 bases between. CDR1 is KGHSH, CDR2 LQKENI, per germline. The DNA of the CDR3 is TGTGCCAGCTCACCACGGCAGCTAGATTATGGCTACACCTTC. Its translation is CASSPRQLDYGYTF.

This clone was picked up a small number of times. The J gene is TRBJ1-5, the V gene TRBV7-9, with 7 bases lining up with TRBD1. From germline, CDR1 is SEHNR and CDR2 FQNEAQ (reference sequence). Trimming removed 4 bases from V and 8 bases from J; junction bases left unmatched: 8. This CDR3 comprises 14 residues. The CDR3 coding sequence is TGTGCCAGCAGCTCGAAGGGGGCTAATGAGCCCCAGCATTTT. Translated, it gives CASSSKGANEPQHF.

The CDR3 nucleotides are TGTGCCAGCAGCGGAGGGCTCTCTGGAAACACCATATATTTT. It specifies CASSGGLSGNTIYF. The chain couples TRBV7-2 to TRBJ1-3; D is unresolved. This CDR3 has 14 residues. V shed 5 bases and J shed 0 bases, with 8 bases lying between them. The V gene's germline CDR1 is SGHTA and CDR2 FQGNSA.